Listed below are T cell receptor beta chains from one sample, sequenced in a study of blood T cell repertoires in COVID-19. Some clones are missing from TCRdb's copy, which holds only in-frame ones; the method was immunoSEQ multiplex PCR. Of approximately 89,000 clones in the sample, roughly 77% were seen once. The specimen sequenced was peripheral blood. All receptors come from a human donor in a cohort sampled during active COVID-19. Each CDR3 is given without its conserved first and last residue. D genes are given only for firm matches.

d_call	j_call	v_call	cdr3_aa
NA	TRBJ1-2	TRBV4-2	ASSQASGVYGYT
TRBD2	TRBJ2-7	TRBV30	AWSFAGGYEQY
TRBD1	TRBJ2-5	TRBV5-4	ASSFGQGPQETQY
TRBD1	TRBJ1-5	TRBV6-1	ASSEDRGSNQPQH
TRBD1	TRBJ1-5	TRBV5-6	ASSLTGGNQPQH
TRBD1	TRBJ1-2	TRBV5-1	ASSFLTGAGGYT
NA	TRBJ2-3	TRBV2	ASSLATDTQY
NA	TRBJ2-1	TRBV7-2	ASSLPMANNEQF
NA	TRBJ1-1	TRBV29-1	SAGDTWNTEAF
NA	TRBJ2-7	TRBV5-1	ASILRTYEQY
TRBD1	TRBJ2-5	TRBV9	ASSGDSQVGTQY
TRBD1	TRBJ2-1	TRBV11-2	ASSPRQGTHNEQF
NA	TRBJ1-3	TRBV24-1	ATSDRYSGNTIY
NA	TRBJ1-5	TRBV20-1	SASIRGNQPQH
NA	TRBJ1-4	TRBV7-9	ASSPLRGFRTNEKLF
NA	TRBJ1-1	TRBV10-1	ASSEGSTEAF
NA	TRBJ2-3	TRBV9	ASSVGLEDTQY
NA	TRBJ2-5	TRBV18	ASSPAGAQETQY